This entry concerns a single T cell receptor beta chain. Seattle patient enrollment occurred during active infection, with longitudinal follow-up thereafter. This entry comes from a study of blood T cell repertoires in COVID-19. Study context: Acute and convalescent COVID-19 samples came from the United States, Italy and Spain.

The CDR3 loop spans 15 amino acids. Deletions cut 7 bases from V and 0 bases from J, with 15 bases between. Per the germline V gene, CDR1 is MNHEY and CDR2 is SVGAGI. Per the original data handling: Estimation of nucleated cell counts was performed using reference gene primer amplification. Sequenced by immunoSEQ multiplex PCR; TCRdb stores in-frame clones only, minus some. That table supplies the V and J calls and clone size; D and trimming were determined from the DNA. Seen here are 250,000 to 300,000 clones, around 92% observed once, and the top ten hold over 8.5%. The TCR comes from a woman in her twenties or thirties with COVID-19, enrolled during active disease. Input material: peripheral blood. J is TRBJ1-1 and V is TRBV6-5; D is ambiguous. The CDR3 is CASIGRAIMNTEAFF. The CDR3 DNA reads TGTGCCAGCATCGGGAGGGCAATCATGAACACTGAAGCTTTCTTT.